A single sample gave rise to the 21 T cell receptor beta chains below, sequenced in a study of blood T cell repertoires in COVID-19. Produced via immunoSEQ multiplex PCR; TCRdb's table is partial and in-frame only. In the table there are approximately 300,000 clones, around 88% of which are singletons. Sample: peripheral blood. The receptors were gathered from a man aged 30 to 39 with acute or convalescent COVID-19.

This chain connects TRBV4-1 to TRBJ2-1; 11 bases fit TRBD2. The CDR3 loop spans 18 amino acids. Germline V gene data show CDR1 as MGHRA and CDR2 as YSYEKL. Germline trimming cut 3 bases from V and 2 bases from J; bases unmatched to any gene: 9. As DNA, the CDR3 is TGCGCCAGCAGCCAGTTCCCGCTAGCGGGGGGCCCCTACAATGAGCAGTTCTTC. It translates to CASSQFPLAGGPYNEQFF.

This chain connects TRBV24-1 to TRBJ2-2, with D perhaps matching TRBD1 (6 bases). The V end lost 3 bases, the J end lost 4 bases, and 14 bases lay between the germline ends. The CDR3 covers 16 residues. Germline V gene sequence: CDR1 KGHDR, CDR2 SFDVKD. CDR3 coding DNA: TGTGCCACCAGTGATCCAACTCGAGGGGGCACCGGGGAGCTGTTTTTT. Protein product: CATSDPTRGGTGELFF.

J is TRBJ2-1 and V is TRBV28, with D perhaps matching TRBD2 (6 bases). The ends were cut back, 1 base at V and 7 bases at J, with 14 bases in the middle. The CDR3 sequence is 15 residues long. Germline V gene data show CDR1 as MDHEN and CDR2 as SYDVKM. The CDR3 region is CASSLYSGRTNEQFF. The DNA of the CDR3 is TGTGCCAGCAGTTTATATTCCGGGAGAACGAATGAGCAGTTCTTC.

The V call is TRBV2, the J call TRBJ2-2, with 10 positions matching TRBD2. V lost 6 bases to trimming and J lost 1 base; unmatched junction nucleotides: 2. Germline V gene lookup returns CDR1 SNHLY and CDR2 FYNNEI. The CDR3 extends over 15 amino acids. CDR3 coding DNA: TGTGCCAGCAGAGCTAGCGGGAGGAACACCGGGGAGCTGTTTTTT. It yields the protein CASRASGRNTGELFF.

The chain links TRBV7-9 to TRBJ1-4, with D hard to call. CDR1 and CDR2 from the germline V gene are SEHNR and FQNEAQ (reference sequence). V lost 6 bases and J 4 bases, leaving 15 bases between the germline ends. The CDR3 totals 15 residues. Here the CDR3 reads CASRAFAGFNEKLFF. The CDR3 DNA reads TGTGCCAGCAGAGCCTTTGCGGGATTTAATGAAAAACTGTTTTTT.

CDR3 sequence: CASSTYREETQYF. For the CDR3, the DNA is TGTGCCAGCAGCACTTACAGGGAAGAGACCCAGTACTTC. The chain links TRBV7-9 to TRBJ2-5; a possible D gene is TRBD1 (6 bases). The CDR3 consists of 13 residues. Trimming stripped 5 bases from V and 3 bases from J, with 10 bases between. Germline-derived CDR1 and CDR2 are SEHNR and FQNEAQ (reference sequence).

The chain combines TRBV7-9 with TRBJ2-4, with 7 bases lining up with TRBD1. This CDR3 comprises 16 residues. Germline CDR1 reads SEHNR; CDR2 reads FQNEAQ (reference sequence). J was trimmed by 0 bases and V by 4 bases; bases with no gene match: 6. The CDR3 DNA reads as TGTGCCAGCAGCTACTCCGGGACAGTAGCCAAAAACATTCAGTACTTC. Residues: CASSYSGTVAKNIQYF.

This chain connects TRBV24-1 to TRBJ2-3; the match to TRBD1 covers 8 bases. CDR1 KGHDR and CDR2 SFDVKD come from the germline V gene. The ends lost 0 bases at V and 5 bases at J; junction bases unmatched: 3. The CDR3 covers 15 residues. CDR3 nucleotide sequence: TGTGCCACCAGTGATTTGGGGGACAGGCAAGATACGCAGTATTTT. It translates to CATSDLGDRQDTQYF.

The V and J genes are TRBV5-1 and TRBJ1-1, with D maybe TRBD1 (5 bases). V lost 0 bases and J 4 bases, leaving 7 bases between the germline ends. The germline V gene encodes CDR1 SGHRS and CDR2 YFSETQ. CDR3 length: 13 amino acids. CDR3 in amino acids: CASSLVDSTEAFF. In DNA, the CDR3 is TGCGCCAGCAGCTTGGTCGACAGCACTGAAGCTTTCTTT.

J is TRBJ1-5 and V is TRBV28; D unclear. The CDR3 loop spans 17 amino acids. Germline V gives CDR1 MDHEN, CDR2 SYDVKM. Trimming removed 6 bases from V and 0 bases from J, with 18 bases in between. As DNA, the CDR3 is TGTGCCAGCAGACAAGCCAGGACGGGAAATAGCAATCAGCCCCAGCATTTT. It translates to CASRQARTGNSNQPQHF.

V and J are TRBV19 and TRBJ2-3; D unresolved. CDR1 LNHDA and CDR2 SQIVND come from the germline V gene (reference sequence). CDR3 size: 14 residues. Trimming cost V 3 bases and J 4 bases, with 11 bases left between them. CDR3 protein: CASSIYASPDTQYF. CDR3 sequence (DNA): TGTGCCAGTAGTATCTATGCGAGTCCAGATACGCAGTATTTT.

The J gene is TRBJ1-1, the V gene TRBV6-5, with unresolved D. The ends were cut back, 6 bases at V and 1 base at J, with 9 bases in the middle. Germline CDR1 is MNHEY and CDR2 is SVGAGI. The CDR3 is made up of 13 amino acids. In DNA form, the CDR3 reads TGTGCCAGCAGGTCCCGGGAGAACACTGAAGCTTTCTTT. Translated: CASRSRENTEAFF.

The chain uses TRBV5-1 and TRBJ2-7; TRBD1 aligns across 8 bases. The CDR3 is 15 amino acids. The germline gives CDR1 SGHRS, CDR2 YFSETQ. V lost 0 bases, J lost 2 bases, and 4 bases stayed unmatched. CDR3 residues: CASSLAMGQAYEQYF. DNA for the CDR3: TGCGCCAGCAGCTTGGCCATGGGACAGGCCTACGAGCAGTACTTC. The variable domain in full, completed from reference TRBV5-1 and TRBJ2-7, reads KAGVTQTPRYLIKTRGQQVTLSCSPISGHRSVSWYQQTPGQGLQFLFEYFSETQRNKGNFPGRFSGRQFSNSRSEMNVSTLELGDSALYLCASSLAMGQAYEQYFGPGTRLTVT.

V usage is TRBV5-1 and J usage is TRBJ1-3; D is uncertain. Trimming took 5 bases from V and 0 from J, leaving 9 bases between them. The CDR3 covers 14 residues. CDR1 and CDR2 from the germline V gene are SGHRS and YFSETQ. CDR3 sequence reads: CASRGGSSGNTIYF. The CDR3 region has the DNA TGCGCCAGCAGGGGAGGAAGCTCTGGAAACACCATATATTTT.

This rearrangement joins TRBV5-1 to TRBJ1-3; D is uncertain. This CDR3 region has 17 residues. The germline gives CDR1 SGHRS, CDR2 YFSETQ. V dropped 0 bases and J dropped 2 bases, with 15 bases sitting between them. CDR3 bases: TGCGCCAGCAGCTTGGGGTGGGTAGGAGAAACTGGAAACACCATATATTTT. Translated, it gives CASSLGWVGETGNTIYF.

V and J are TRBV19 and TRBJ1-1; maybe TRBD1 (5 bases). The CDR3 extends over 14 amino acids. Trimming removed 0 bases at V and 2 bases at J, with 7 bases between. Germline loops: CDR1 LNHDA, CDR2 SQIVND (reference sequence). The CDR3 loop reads CASSIETGNTEAFF. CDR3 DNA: TGTGCCAGTAGTATAGAAACAGGTAACACTGAAGCTTTCTTT.

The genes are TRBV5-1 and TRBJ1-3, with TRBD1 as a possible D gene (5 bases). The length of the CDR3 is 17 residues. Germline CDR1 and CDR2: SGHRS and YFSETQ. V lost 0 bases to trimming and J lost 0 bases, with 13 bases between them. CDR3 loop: CASSLASQGSSGNTIYF. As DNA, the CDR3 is TGCGCCAGCAGCTTGGCCAGCCAGGGCAGCTCTGGAAACACCATATATTTT.

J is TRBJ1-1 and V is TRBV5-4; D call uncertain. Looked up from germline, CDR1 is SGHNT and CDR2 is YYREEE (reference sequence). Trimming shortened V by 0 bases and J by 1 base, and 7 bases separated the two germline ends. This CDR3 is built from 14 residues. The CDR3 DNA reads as TGTGCCAGCAGCTTGGACAGATCGAACACTGAAGCTTTCTTT. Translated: CASSLDRSNTEAFF.

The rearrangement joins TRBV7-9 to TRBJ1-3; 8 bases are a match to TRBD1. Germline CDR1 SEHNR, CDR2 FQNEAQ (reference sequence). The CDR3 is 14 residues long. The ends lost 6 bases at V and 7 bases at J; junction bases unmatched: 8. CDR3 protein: CASRRQGHSNTIYF. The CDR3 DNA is TGTGCCAGCAGACGACAGGGGCATTCCAACACCATATATTTT.

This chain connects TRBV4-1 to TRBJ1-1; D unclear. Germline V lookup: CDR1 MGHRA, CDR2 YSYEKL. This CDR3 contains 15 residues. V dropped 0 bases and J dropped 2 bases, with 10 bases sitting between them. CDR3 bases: TGCGCCAGCAGCCAAGATCCCTCCTATAACACTGAAGCTTTCTTT. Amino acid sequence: CASSQDPSYNTEAFF.

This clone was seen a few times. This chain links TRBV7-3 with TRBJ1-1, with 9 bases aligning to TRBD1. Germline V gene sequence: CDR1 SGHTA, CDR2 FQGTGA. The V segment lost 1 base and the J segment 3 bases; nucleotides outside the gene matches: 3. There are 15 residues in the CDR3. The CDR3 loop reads CASSLSRTGDTEAFF. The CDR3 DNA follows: TGTGCCAGCAGCTTAAGTCGGACAGGGGACACTGAAGCTTTCTTT.